This paragraph covers one TCR beta chain sequence. What it binds is not known. These data belong to a study of cytomegalovirus exposure and HLA in healthy donors. The study's findings and limits: When presence/absence was analysed, sequencing depth was taken to be roughly uniform across donors. Most of the TCR beta V segments (in an earlier analysis) were productive either about 90% or about 30% of the time.

It was with 60 Vbeta and 13 Jbeta primers that the PCR ran. Sequenced by immunoSEQ multiplex PCR; TCRdb stores in-frame clones only, minus some. Counted here are approximately 260,000 clones, roughly 91% occurring once; the ten biggest clones make up about 1.8%. V was pared by 3 bases and J by 4 bases, with 7 bases between. Germline V CDR1 and CDR2: MNHNS, SASEGT. CDR3 size: 13 residues. This sequence was found in a girl between 2 and 10 years old in good health and CMV-seronegative. The rearrangement uses TRBV6-1 and TRBJ1-3; no reliable D call. Specimen: PBMCs. The CDR3: CASSDTWGNTIYF. The CDR3 DNA is TGTGCCAGCAGTGATACTTGGGGAAACACCATATATTTT.